The 28 T cell receptor beta chains below come from one sample, sequenced in a study of blood T cell repertoires in COVID-19. Profiled with immunoSEQ multiplex PCR; TCRdb holds only in-frame clones, not every one. The repertoire holds around 120,000 clones, roughly 80% seen once, with about 2.3% in the top ten. Material for sequencing was peripheral blood. The source of these receptors is a man aged 50 or older with acute or convalescent COVID-19.

The V and J genes are TRBV9 and TRBJ2-1; 11 positions match TRBD2. This CDR3 is 17 amino acids long. Per the germline V gene, CDR1 is SGDLS and CDR2 is YYNGEE. With V trimmed by 1 base and J by 0 bases, 3 bases remained unmatched. Written as DNA, the CDR3 is TGTGCCAGCAGCGTATCGGGACTAGCGGTCTCCTACAATGAGCAGTTCTTC. Translating gives CASSVSGLAVSYNEQFF.

This clone was detected a few times. This chain connects TRBV10-2 to TRBJ2-7; perhaps TRBD1 as D (6 bases). The germline V gene encodes CDR1 WSHSY and CDR2 SAAADI. V was cut by 0 bases and J by 1 base, with 13 bases left in between. The CDR3 runs to 16 residues. The DNA of the CDR3 is TGCGCCAGCAGTGAGTCTTTTTGGGGGCAGTCCTACGAGCAGTACTTC. It yields the protein CASSESFWGQSYEQYF.

The J gene is TRBJ2-7, the V gene TRBV7-9; perhaps TRBD1 as D (6 bases). Germline values: CDR1 SEHNR, CDR2 FQNEAQ (reference sequence). V lost 2 bases to trimming and J lost 7 bases, with 15 bases between them. The CDR3 sequence is 14 residues long. The CDR3 nucleotides are TGTGCCAGCAGCTTAAGTGGGGGCGGAAAAGAGCAGTACTTC. Its protein product is CASSLSGGGKEQYF.

This sequence joins TRBV9 and TRBJ1-4, with 9 positions matching TRBD1. With V trimmed by 4 bases and J by 2 bases, 12 bases remained unmatched. The CDR3 runs 18 residues. The germline V gene encodes CDR1 SGDLS and CDR2 YYNGEE. CDR3 in amino acids: CASSMVPGQGLTNEKLFF. CDR3 DNA sequence: TGTGCCAGCAGCATGGTCCCGGGACAGGGTTTGACTAATGAAAAACTGTTTTTT.

Ten or more counts support this clone. The chain is built from TRBV11-2 and TRBJ2-1; D is perhaps TRBD2 (5 bases). The CDR3 contains 16 residues. Germline assignment: CDR1 SGHAT and CDR2 FQNNGV. V dropped 1 base and J dropped 2 bases, with 12 bases sitting between them. CDR3 loop: CASSLASGNPYNEQFF. In DNA form, the CDR3 reads TGTGCCAGCAGCTTAGCGTCCGGGAACCCCTACAATGAGCAGTTCTTC.

The CDR3: CAWKRPEAWNEQYF. CDR3 DNA: TGTGCCTGGAAACGGCCAGAGGCTTGGAACGAGCAGTACTTC. J is TRBJ2-7 and V is TRBV30; no clear D gene. Germline lookup yields CDR1 GTSNPN and CDR2 SVGIG (reference sequence). V was cut by 4 bases and J by 5 bases, with 18 bases left in between. There are 14 residues in the CDR3.

The V gene is TRBV11-2, the J gene TRBJ1-2; D unresolved. The CDR3 has 16 amino acids. Trimming left V 0 bases short and J 4 bases short, with 15 bases between. The germline V gene has CDR1 SGHAT and CDR2 FQNNGV. The CDR3: CASSLEGSSRGYGYTF. Here the CDR3 DNA reads TGTGCCAGCAGCTTAGAGGGGTCTTCCCGGGGCTATGGCTACACCTTC.

The genes are TRBV29-1 and TRBJ2-7, with TRBD1 identical over 8 bases. Germline V gives CDR1 SQVTM, CDR2 ANQGSEA. V was clipped by 1 base and J by 3 bases; unmatched bases: 2. This CDR3 spans 13 amino acids. CDR3 in DNA: TGCAGCGTTGAAGGAGGGACAGGCTACGAGCAGTACTTC. Translation gives CSVEGGTGYEQYF.

This chain connects TRBV10-3 to TRBJ1-3; D gene unclear. V was cut by 0 bases and J by 2 bases, with 8 bases left in between. The CDR3 sequence is 15 residues long. Germline V gives CDR1 ENHRY, CDR2 SYGVKD. This CDR3 is CAISESGNTGNTIYF. The CDR3 DNA reads TGTGCCATCAGTGAGTCGGGCAACACTGGAAACACCATATATTTT.

The chain has TRBV2 and TRBJ1-2; TRBD1 matches 7 bases. Germline CDR1 SNHLY, CDR2 FYNNEI. The CDR3 covers 13 residues. V lost 10 bases and J lost 0; bases outside the gene matches: 5. For the CDR3, the DNA is TGTGCCAATACAGGGGAAACTAACTATGGCTACACCTTC. Translating gives CANTGETNYGYTF.

V gene TRBV29-1 combines with J gene TRBJ2-7, with TRBD1 as a possible D gene (6 bases). CDR3 length equals 14 residues. Looked up from germline, CDR1 is SQVTM and CDR2 is ANQGSEA. V was cut by 3 bases and J by 0 bases, with 12 bases left in between. The CDR3 protein is CSVEGQGSSYEQYF. The CDR3 DNA reads TGCAGCGTTGAGGGGCAGGGGAGCTCCTACGAGCAGTACTTC.

This clone was counted only a few times. The chain joins TRBV3-1 (or the pseudogene TRBV3-2) to TRBJ2-2, with 11 bases aligning to TRBD1. Germline values: CDR1 LGHDT, CDR2 YNNKEL (reference sequence). V trimming: 4 bases; J trimming: 4 bases; junction bases outside the gene matches: 5. The CDR3 is 16 residues long. CDR3 coding DNA: TGTGCCAGCAGCCCGCGGACAGGGGGCGTCACCGGGGAGCTGTTTTTT. It codes for CASSPRTGGVTGELFF.

The J gene is TRBJ2-5, the V gene TRBV30, with 16 bases matching TRBD2. The CDR3 extends over 16 amino acids. V gave up 4 bases and J gave up 5 bases; unmatched junction bases: 7. Per germline, CDR1 GTSNPN and CDR2 SVGIG (reference sequence). The CDR3 region has the DNA TGTGCCTGGACTCCCCCGGGACTAGCGGGGGGGGAGACCCAGTACTTC. This encodes CAWTPPGLAGGETQYF. Together with reference TRBV30 and TRBJ2-5, the CDR3 gives the full variable domain: SQTIHQWPATLVQPVGSPLSLECTVEGTSNPNLYWYRQAAGRGLQLLFYSVGIGQISSEVPQNLSASRPQDRQFILSSKKLLLSDSGFYLCAWTPPGLAGGETQYFGPGTRLLVL.

The chain has TRBV19 and TRBJ2-1; 10 bases are a match to TRBD2. The length of the CDR3 is 15 residues. The V segment lost 6 bases and the J segment 6 bases; nucleotides outside the gene matches: 8. Germline V gene data show CDR1 as LNHDA and CDR2 as SQIVND (reference sequence). In DNA, the CDR3 is TGTGCCAGTAGGACCCAAGCGGGAGGGGTCAATGAGCAGTTCTTC. It yields the protein CASRTQAGGVNEQFF.

The chain has TRBV19 and TRBJ2-2; D is uncertain. Germline CDR1 LNHDA, CDR2 SQIVND (reference sequence). Trimming shortened V by 3 bases and J by 1 base, and 9 bases separated the two germline ends. This CDR3 spans 15 amino acids. The CDR3 bases are TGTGCCAGTAGTATTAACAATCTGAACACCGGGGAGCTGTTTTTT. Amino acid sequence: CASSINNLNTGELFF.

The genes are TRBV2 and TRBJ1-6; possibly TRBD1 for D (5 bases). The CDR3 sequence is 15 residues long. Germline CDR1 reads SNHLY; CDR2 reads FYNNEI. With 6 bases removed from V and 3 bases from J, the gap between germline ends came to 12 bases. The CDR3 region is CASRGQGNYNSPLHF. CDR3 in DNA: TGTGCCAGCAGAGGTCAGGGTAACTATAATTCACCCCTCCACTTT.

The chain joins TRBV2 to TRBJ1-4; D gene uncertain. CDR1 and CDR2 (germline): SNHLY, FYNNEI. V was trimmed by 11 bases and J by 3 bases, leaving 13 bases between them. The CDR3 length is 13 residues. The CDR3 sequence: CAGAGYSNEKLFF. The CDR3 region has the DNA TGTGCCGGCGCGGGGTACTCTAATGAAAAACTGTTTTTT.

V gene TRBV5-1 combines with J gene TRBJ2-2, with D maybe TRBD2 (7 bases). Germline V lookup: CDR1 SGHRS, CDR2 YFSETQ. The CDR3 consists of 14 residues. The germline V and J ends were trimmed by 4 bases and 4 bases, with 11 bases remaining between them. The CDR3 spells CASSLGGATGELFF. CDR3 nucleotides: TGCGCCAGCAGCCTTGGGGGGGCCACCGGGGAGCTGTTTTTT.

The chain recombines TRBV16 with TRBJ2-1; TRBD2 agrees at 9 bases. The CDR3 has 17 amino acids. V trimming: 2 bases; J trimming: 7 bases; junction bases outside the gene matches: 12. The germline V gene has CDR1 KGHSY and CDR2 FQNENV. CDR3 sequence (DNA): TGTGCCAGCAGCCAAGCTGTGGCGGGAGGGTTTAGGAATGAGCAGTTCTTC. It is translated as CASSQAVAGGFRNEQFF.

The chain combines TRBV6-1 with TRBJ1-2, with D possibly being TRBD1 (5 bases). From germline, CDR1 is MNHNS and CDR2 SASEGT. The CDR3 totals 15 residues. With 0 bases removed from V and 5 bases from J, the gap between germline ends came to 13 bases. The CDR3 loop is CASSEAAREVYGYTF. CDR3 DNA sequence: TGTGCCAGCAGTGAAGCTGCCAGGGAAGTGTATGGCTACACCTTC.

This chain links TRBV9 with TRBJ1-6, with unresolved D. The CDR3 runs to 14 residues. V shed 0 bases and J shed 9 bases, with 10 bases lying between them. Germline-derived CDR1 and CDR2 are SGDLS and YYNGEE. The CDR3 spells CASSVVEGGSPLHF. The CDR3, as DNA: TGTGCCAGCAGCGTAGTAGAAGGCGGTTCACCCCTCCACTTT.

This chain joins TRBV3-1 (or the pseudogene TRBV3-2) and TRBJ2-7; 8 nucleotides agree with TRBD1. The CDR3 loop spans 14 amino acids. Germline lookup yields CDR1 LGHDT and CDR2 YNNKEL (reference sequence). Trimming removed 2 bases from V and 5 bases from J; junction bases left unmatched: 5. The CDR3 DNA reads as TGTGCCAGCAGCCAACGCAGGGGGCTCGACGAGCAGTACTTC. This translates into CASSQRRGLDEQYF.

J is TRBJ2-1 and V is TRBV3-1 (or the pseudogene TRBV3-2); 13 bases line up with TRBD2. V lost 1 base, J lost 5 bases, and 8 bases stayed unmatched. CDR1 and CDR2 from the germline V gene are LGHDT and YNNKEL (reference sequence). CDR3 size: 18 residues. CDR3 in amino acids: CASSQGFPGLAGNNEQFF. The CDR3 DNA reads as TGTGCCAGCAGCCAAGGATTTCCGGGACTAGCGGGAAACAATGAGCAGTTCTTC.

This chain links TRBV7-9 with TRBJ2-1, with a possible D match to TRBD2 (6 bases). CDR3 size: 17 residues. Per the germline V gene, CDR1 is SEHNR and CDR2 is FQNEAQ (reference sequence). Trimming pared 0 bases from V and 0 bases from J, leaving 12 bases between. CDR3 coding DNA: TGTGCCAGCAGCTTAGCGGGGCAGGAGGGCTCCTACAATGAGCAGTTCTTC. Translated: CASSLAGQEGSYNEQFF. The full variable domain, rest sourced from reference TRBV7-9 and TRBJ2-1, is DTGVSQNPRHKITKRGQNVTFRCDPISEHNRLYWYRQTLGQGPEFLTYFQNEAQLEKSRLLSDRFSAERPKGSFSTLEIQRTEQGDSAMYLCASSLAGQEGSYNEQFFGPGTRLTVL.

The V gene is TRBV3-1 (or the pseudogene TRBV3-2), the J gene TRBJ1-4, with TRBD1 matching over 8 bases. The CDR3 runs 15 residues. Germline CDR1 reads LGHDT; CDR2 reads YNNKEL (reference sequence). Trimming took 4 bases from V and 1 from J; bases not matched to a gene: 2. The CDR3 spells CASSLTGGTNEKLFF. CDR3 sequence (DNA): TGTGCCAGCAGCCTCACAGGGGGAACTAATGAAAAACTGTTTTTT.

This chain links TRBV5-8 with TRBJ2-3; possible D gene TRBD2, 6 bases. Trimming took off 2 bases at V and 0 bases at J, with 13 bases between the two ends. The CDR3 runs 16 residues. Germline CDR1 reads SGHTS; CDR2 reads YDEGEE. CDR3 DNA sequence: TGTGCCAGCAGCTTTATACTAGCCCCTAGCACAGATACGCAGTATTTT. Protein sequence: CASSFILAPSTDTQYF.

The chain joins TRBV6-6 to TRBJ1-6; the D gene is possibly TRBD1 (5 bases). The germline CDR1 and CDR2 sequences are MNHNY and SVGAGI (reference sequence). V lost 0 bases and J 0 bases, leaving 6 bases between the germline ends. The CDR3 consists of 16 residues. In DNA, the CDR3 is TGTGCCAGCAGTTACTCCAGGGTCTCCTATAATTCACCCCTCCACTTT. Its protein product is CASSYSRVSYNSPLHF.

This clone was picked up one time. The V and J genes are TRBV2 and TRBJ2-2, with TRBD2 matching over 8 bases. The CDR3 has 21 residues. V was clipped by 3 bases and J by 7 bases; unmatched bases: 25. Germline values: CDR1 SNHLY, CDR2 FYNNEI. The DNA of the CDR3 is TGTGCCAGCAGTGATGACCCAGGGGAGGCTCGGCTAGCGGGCTTTGACGGGGAGCTGTTTTTT. Translation gives CASSDDPGEARLAGFDGELFF.